The next 22 T cell receptor beta chains were all read from a single sample in a study of OX40 agonist ivuxolimab in advanced cancers. The method was immunoSEQ multiplex PCR; TCRdb's version includes in-frame clones alone and lacks a portion of them. The sample carries under 80,000 clones, approximately 86% recorded once. The sequences come from CD4+ or CD8+ T cells sorted from blood, collected in a trial of the OX40 agonist ivuxolimab. All receptors derive from an adult with an advanced solid tumor such as melanoma, head and neck, liver or kidney cancer.

This sequence joins TRBV7-8 and TRBJ2-1; 8 nucleotides align to TRBD2. Unmatched junction bases numbered 13, after V lost 1 base and J lost 5 bases. The CDR3 loop spans 18 amino acids. CDR1 and CDR2 from the germline V gene are SGHVS and FQNEAQ. DNA for the CDR3: TGTGCCAGCAGCTTAGGGGTATACAGCGGGAGACTCCACAATGAGCAGTTCTTC. This codes for CASSLGVYSGRLHNEQFF.

The chain joins TRBV10-3 to TRBJ1-1; 9 nucleotides agree with TRBD1. This CDR3 is built from 13 residues. The ends lost 10 bases at V and 4 bases at J; junction bases unmatched: 7. CDR1 is ENHRY and CDR2 is SYGVKD in the germline V gene. In DNA form, the CDR3 reads TGTGCCACCCACGGGACAGGGACCACTGAAGCTTTCTTT. Amino acids: CATHGTGTTEAFF.

The table lists this clone with a few counts. The chain couples TRBV19 to TRBJ2-3; D perhaps matches TRBD1 (6 bases). Germline assignment: CDR1 LNHDA and CDR2 SQIVND (reference sequence). Trimming removed 4 bases from V and 2 bases from J, with 13 bases in between. This CDR3 comprises 15 residues. The CDR3 reads CASSKGQQVTDTQYF. The DNA for the CDR3 is TGTGCCAGTAGTAAAGGACAGCAGGTCACAGATACGCAGTATTTT.

On this clone itself: Additional DNA sequences in this sample encode the identical CDR3. V and J are TRBV11-2 and TRBJ1-1, with D maybe TRBD1 (5 bases). V lost 3 bases and J 1 base, leaving 6 bases between the germline ends. Per germline, CDR1 SGHAT and CDR2 FQNNGV. The CDR3 extends over 13 amino acids. As DNA, the CDR3 is TGTGCCAGCAGCTTGAGGGGGAACACTGAAGCTTTCTTT. This translates into CASSLRGNTEAFF.

Notes on this clone: The sample has other DNA sequences that encode this CDR3 too. The V and J genes are TRBV5-6 and TRBJ1-2, with D possibly being TRBD1 (5 bases). The V end was cut by 0 bases, the J end by 2 bases, with 11 bases between. The CDR3 runs to 15 residues. Germline V CDR1 and CDR2: SGHDT, YYEEEE. This chain's CDR3 is CASSLGGTVNYGYTF. As DNA, the CDR3 is TGTGCCAGCAGCTTGGGAGGGACGGTGAACTATGGCTACACCTTC. The variable domain in full, with the rest retrieved from reference TRBV5-6 and TRBJ1-2, is DAGVTQSPTHLIKTRGQQVTLRCSPKSGHDTVSWYQQALGQGPQFIFQYYEEEERQRGNFPDRFSGHQFPNYSSELNVNALLLGDSALYLCASSLGGTVNYGYTFGSGTRLTVV.

This clone showed up just once. The V call is TRBV6-5, the J call TRBJ2-5; 8 bases fit TRBD1. Unmatched junction bases numbered 7, after V lost 5 bases and J lost 5 bases. This CDR3 comprises 14 residues. Germline lookup yields CDR1 MNHEY and CDR2 SVGAGI. Here the CDR3 reads CASSTIQGVETQYF. In DNA form, the CDR3 reads TGTGCCAGCAGTACGATACAGGGGGTTGAGACCCAGTACTTC.

J is TRBJ2-1 and V is TRBV7-3, with D tentatively TRBD1 or TRBD2 (5 bases each). From germline, CDR1 is SGHTA and CDR2 FQGTGA. V shed 5 bases and J shed 9 bases, with 17 bases lying between them. There are 14 residues in the CDR3. The CDR3 DNA follows: TGTGCCAGCAGCGGGGACGGAGAATGGGTTGAGCAGTTCTTC. This sequence encodes CASSGDGEWVEQFF.

The gene calls are TRBV11-3 and TRBJ2-4; D gene uncertain. The length of the CDR3 is 17 residues. The germline V and J ends were trimmed by 0 bases and 0 bases, with 12 bases remaining between them. CDR1 is SGHNT, CDR2 YENEEA, per germline. CDR3: CASSLDSRNLAKNIQYF. CDR3 sequence (DNA): TGTGCCAGCAGCTTAGACTCTCGAAACCTAGCCAAAAACATTCAGTACTTC.

The chain joins TRBV5-1 to TRBJ2-2; 8 bases fit TRBD2. J gave up 1 base and V 1 base, and 0 bases lay outside the gene matches. Germline CDR1 is SGHRS and CDR2 is YFSETQ. The CDR3 contains 15 residues. The CDR3 spells CASSLREGNTGELFF. The DNA for the CDR3 is TGCGCCAGCAGCTTGCGGGAGGGGAACACCGGGGAGCTGTTTTTT.

The genes are TRBV7-8 and TRBJ2-5, with no clear D. CDR3 length: 11 amino acids. The V gene's germline CDR1 is SGHVS and CDR2 FQNEAQ. With 6 bases removed from V and 0 bases from J, the gap between germline ends came to 2 bases. CDR3 in amino acids: CASRNQETQYF. CDR3 in DNA: TGTGCCAGCAGAAACCAAGAGACCCAGTACTTC.

The chain combines TRBV7-2 with TRBJ1-5; D possibly corresponds to TRBD1 (5 bases). This CDR3 has 15 amino acids. V was clipped by 1 base and J by 0 bases, with 7 bases between them. The germline V gene encodes CDR1 SGHTA and CDR2 FQGNSA. CDR3 bases: TGTGCCAGCAGCTTAGGGGGACCTAGCAATCAGCCCCAGCATTTT. Translating gives CASSLGGPSNQPQHF.

This clone has a handful of counts. The CDR3 nucleotides read TGTGCCACCAGCCCAGGTGGGGGGCTATTAAATAATTCACCCCTCCACTTT. Amino acids: CATSPGGGLLNNSPLHF. The chain carries TRBV15 and TRBJ1-6; TRBD1 is a possible D gene (6 bases). Trimming took off 5 bases at V and 5 bases at J, with 19 bases between the two ends. The germline CDR1 and CDR2 sequences are LNHNV and YYDKDF (reference sequence). The CDR3 spans 17 residues.

This chain joins TRBV28 and TRBJ1-5, with D perhaps TRBD1 (5 bases). Trimming removed 6 bases at V and 0 bases at J, with 15 bases between. The CDR3 is 16 amino acids. Germline V gene lookup returns CDR1 MDHEN and CDR2 SYDVKM. CDR3 DNA: TGTGCCAGCAGGGGACCCGGGGGGTTTAGCAATCAGCCCCAGCATTTT. Translated: CASRGPGGFSNQPQHF. Variable domain in full (rest from reference TRBV28 and TRBJ1-5): DVKVTQSSRYLVKRTGEKVFLECVQDMDHENMFWYRQDPGLGLRLIYFSYDVKMKEKGDIPEGYSVSREKKERFSLILESASTNQTSMYLCASRGPGGFSNQPQHFGDGTRLSIL.

This clone occurred a few times. The chain recombines TRBV6-1 with TRBJ1-1; no clear D gene. Trimming shortened V by 5 bases and J by 1 base, and 11 bases separated the two germline ends. Germline V gene lookup returns CDR1 MNHNS and CDR2 SASEGT. The CDR3 extends over 14 amino acids. Written as DNA, the CDR3 is TGTGCCAGCAGTTATGGTTACGCGAACACTGAAGCTTTCTTT. It specifies CASSYGYANTEAFF.

This clone was seen once. The rearrangement links TRBV7-6 to TRBJ2-7, with unresolved D. Trimming removed 0 bases from V and 0 bases from J, with 9 bases in between. The CDR3 contains 15 residues. Germline lookup yields CDR1 SGHVS and CDR2 FNYEAQ. This chain's CDR3 is CASSLAELSSYEQYF. In nucleotides, the CDR3 is TGTGCCAGCAGCTTAGCTGAGCTAAGCTCCTACGAGCAGTACTTC.

This clone has just one count. This chain links TRBV9 with TRBJ1-6; D ambiguous. The CDR3 sequence is 16 residues long. With 0 bases removed from V and 9 bases from J, the gap between germline ends came to 16 bases. CDR1 is SGDLS, CDR2 YYNGEE, per germline. The CDR3 here is CASSVATVGSGSPLHF. CDR3 bases: TGTGCCAGCAGCGTAGCTACGGTGGGAAGTGGTTCACCCCTCCACTTT.

The table lists this clone with a few counts. The rearrangement uses TRBV19 and TRBJ1-3, with D maybe TRBD1 (5 bases). V was pared by 5 bases and J by 0 bases, with 14 bases between. Germline assignment: CDR1 LNHDA and CDR2 SQIVND (reference sequence). This CDR3 is 16 amino acids long. CDR3 region: CASSATGTDSGNTIYF. The CDR3 bases are TGTGCCAGTAGTGCAACCGGGACGGACTCTGGAAACACCATATATTTT.

J is TRBJ2-7 and V is TRBV14; a possible D gene is TRBD1 (7 bases). Deletions cut 2 bases from V and 5 bases from J, with 13 bases between. The CDR3 is made up of 14 amino acids. Germline-derived CDR1 and CDR2 are SGHDN and FVKESK. The CDR3 nucleotides read TGTGCCAGCAGCCAAACCCAGGGGGGTAACGAGCAGTACTTC. Translated: CASSQTQGGNEQYF.

J is TRBJ2-2 and V is TRBV30; D is perhaps TRBD2 (5 bases). Germline CDR1 GTSNPN, CDR2 SVGIG (reference sequence). Trimming cost V 7 bases and J 2 bases, with 14 bases left between them. The CDR3 is 14 amino acids. The CDR3 reads CASRGASNTGELFF. In DNA, the CDR3 is TGTGCCTCGAGAGGTGCTAGCAACACCGGGGAGCTGTTTTTT.

Notes on this clone: Germline and junction disagree at one end, which may indicate a read error. This sequence joins TRBV5-1 and TRBJ2-7; no clear D. CDR3 size: 15 residues. The germline V gene has CDR1 SGHRS and CDR2 YFSETQ. CDR3 in DNA: TGTGCCAGCAGCTTAACTCTGGCCCCTTTCTACGAGCAGTACTTC. It yields the protein CASSLTLAPFYEQYF.

The count of this clone is one. V is TRBV7-3 and J is TRBJ2-2, with D perhaps matching TRBD1 (6 bases). CDR3 length: 18 residues. Trimming pared 5 bases from V and 0 bases from J, leaving 19 bases between. The germline gives CDR1 SGHTA, CDR2 FQGTGA. The DNA of the CDR3 is TGTGCCAGCAGCCCGCGACCGGGGACAAGACCGAACACCGGGGAGCTGTTTTTT. This sequence encodes CASSPRPGTRPNTGELFF.

The chain employs TRBV6-6 and TRBJ2-1, with 12 positions matching TRBD2. Germline assignment: CDR1 MNHNY and CDR2 SVGAGI (reference sequence). Unmatched junction bases numbered 3, after V lost 9 bases and J lost 6 bases. This CDR3 comprises 13 residues. The CDR3: CASGLAGTNEQFF. CDR3 nucleotides: TGTGCCAGTGGACTAGCGGGAACCAATGAGCAGTTCTTC.